This T cell receptor beta chain came from a study of CD8 T cells in Susac syndrome. With 3 bases removed from V and 4 bases from J, the gap between germline ends came to 13 bases. Germline CDR1 is SGHRS and CDR2 is YFSETQ. The CDR3 consists of 14 residues. TCR beta sequencing covered blood CD8+ and CD4+ T cells. Control patients had untreated stable or active relapsing-remitting multiple sclerosis by revised McDonald criteria. After extraction with the RNeasy kit, about 0.5 to 1 ug of the RNA was reverse transcribed using random hexamers. Amplification of TCR beta CDR3 spanned 54 Vbeta and 13 Jbeta via immunoSEQ multiplex PCR. MiXCR was run by TCRdb on the immunoSEQ multiplex PCR reads, yielding one entry per CDR3 protein. This sample has under 550,000 distinct CDR3 sequences, with around 85% found just once.

The sample comprised CD8+ T cells from PBMCs. The V gene is TRBV5-1, the J gene TRBJ1-2, with a tentative D call TRBD1 (5 bases). This TCR was recovered from a human donor with multiple sclerosis. CDR3 amino acids: CASSSSETVYGYTF. CDR3 DNA sequence: TGCGCCAGCAGCTCCTCAGAGACAGTCTATGGCTACACCTTC.